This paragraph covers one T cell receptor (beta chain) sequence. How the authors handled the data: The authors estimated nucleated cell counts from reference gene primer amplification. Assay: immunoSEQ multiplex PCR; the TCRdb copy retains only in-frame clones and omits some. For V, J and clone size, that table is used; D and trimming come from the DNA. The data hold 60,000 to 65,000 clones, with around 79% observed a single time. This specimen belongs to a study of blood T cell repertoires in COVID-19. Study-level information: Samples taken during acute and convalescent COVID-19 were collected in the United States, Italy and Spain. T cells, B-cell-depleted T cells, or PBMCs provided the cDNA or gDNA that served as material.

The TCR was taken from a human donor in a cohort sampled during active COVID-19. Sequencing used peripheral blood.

CDR3 sequence (DNA): TGTGCCAGCAGCTTAGGGTGGCAGGGGGATCGAGAGACCCAGTACTTC. It yields the protein CASSLGWQGDRETQYF. The chain combines TRBV11-2 with TRBJ2-5; 7 nucleotides align to TRBD1. CDR3 size: 16 residues. After removal of 1 base from V and 4 bases from J, the junction contained 9 bases not matched to a gene. Germline lookup yields CDR1 SGHAT and CDR2 FQNNGV.